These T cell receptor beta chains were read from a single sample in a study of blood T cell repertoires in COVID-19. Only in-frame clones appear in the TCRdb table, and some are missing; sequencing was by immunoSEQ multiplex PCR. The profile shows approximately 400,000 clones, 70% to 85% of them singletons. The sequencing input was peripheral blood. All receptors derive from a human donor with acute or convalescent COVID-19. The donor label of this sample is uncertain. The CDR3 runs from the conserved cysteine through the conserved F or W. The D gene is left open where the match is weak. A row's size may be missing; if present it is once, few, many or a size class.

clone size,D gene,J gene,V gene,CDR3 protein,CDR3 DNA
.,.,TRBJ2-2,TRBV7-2,CASSATRDTGELFF,TGTGCCAGCAGCGCAACCCGGGACACCGGGGAGCTGTTTTTT
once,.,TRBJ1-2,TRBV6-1,CASSDRTSNYGYTF,TGTGCCAGCAGTGATCGGACAAGTAACTATGGCTACACCTTC
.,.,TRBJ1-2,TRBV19,CASSIDTGGYGYTF,TGTGCCAGTAGTATCGACACCGGGGGCTATGGCTACACCTTC
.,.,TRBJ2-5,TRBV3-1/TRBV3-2,CASSQETARGTQYF,TGTGCCAGCAGCCAAGAAACGGCCCGGGGGACCCAGTACTTC
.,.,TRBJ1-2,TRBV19,CASRLGTSVIGGYTF,TGTGCCAGTAGACTTGGGACATCTGTTATCGGCGGCTACACCTTC
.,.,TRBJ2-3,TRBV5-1,CASSFQGRGSTDTQYF,TGCGCCAGCAGCTTTCAGGGGCGAGGAAGCACAGATACGCAGTATTTT
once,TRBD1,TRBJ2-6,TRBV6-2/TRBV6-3,CASSYSRTGGESFPGANVLTF,TGTGCCAGCAGTTACTCGCGGACAGGGGGCGAATCTTTCCCTGGGGCCAACGTCCTGACTTTC
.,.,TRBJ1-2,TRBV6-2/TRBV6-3,CASSYGSSYGYTF,TGTGCCAGCAGTTATGGGAGCTCCTATGGCTACACCTTC
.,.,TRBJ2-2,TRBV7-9,CAPSTGQTGELFF,TGTGCCCCTTCAACAGGCCAAACCGGGGAGCTGTTTTTT
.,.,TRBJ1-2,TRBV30,CAWSAGVWGYTF,TGTGCCTGGAGTGCAGGGGTTTGGGGCTACACCTTC
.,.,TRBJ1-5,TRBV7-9,CASSLVGEGQPQHF,TGTGCCAGCAGCTTAGTGGGTGAGGGTCAGCCCCAGCATTTT
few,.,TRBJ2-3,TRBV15,CATSIQGKTDTQYF,TGTGCCACCAGCATACAGGGTAAGACAGATACGCAGTATTTT
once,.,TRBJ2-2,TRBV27,CASTGDPLAESNTGELFF,TGTGCCAGCACCGGTGACCCCTTAGCAGAGTCGAACACCGGGGAGCTGTTTTTT
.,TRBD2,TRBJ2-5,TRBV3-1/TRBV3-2,CASSHWRESGETQYF,TGTGCCAGCAGCCATTGGCGGGAGAGTGGGGAGACCCAGTACTTC
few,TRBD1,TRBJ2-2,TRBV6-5,CASRRTGGNTGELFF,TGTGCCAGCAGGAGGACAGGGGGCAACACCGGGGAGCTGTTTTTT
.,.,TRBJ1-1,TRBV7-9,CASSLALNTEAFF,TGTGCCAGCAGCTTAGCCTTAAACACTGAAGCTTTCTTT
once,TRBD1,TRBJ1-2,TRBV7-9,CASSPPGTGGSSTYGYTF,TGTGCCAGCAGCCCCCCCGGGACAGGCGGATCATCGACCTATGGCTACACCTTC
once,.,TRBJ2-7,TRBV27,CASRGHSYEQYF,TGTGCCAGCAGGGGACATTCCTACGAGCAGTACTTC
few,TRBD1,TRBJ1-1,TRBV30,CAWSPKGAPEAFF,TGTGCCTGGAGTCCTAAGGGGGCCCCTGAAGCTTTCTTT
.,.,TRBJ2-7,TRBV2,CASKFRDFRDEQYF,TGTGCCAGCAAATTTCGGGACTTTCGTGACGAGCAGTACTTC
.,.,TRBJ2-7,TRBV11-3,CASSLPFRADRSSYEQYF,TGTGCCAGCAGCTTACCGTTTCGGGCTGACAGGAGCTCCTACGAGCAGTACTTC
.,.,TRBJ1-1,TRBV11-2,CASSPLNRELRQGNTEAFF,TGTGCCAGCAGCCCCTTAAACAGGGAGTTGCGGCAGGGGAACACTGAAGCTTTCTTT
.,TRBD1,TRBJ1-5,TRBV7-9,CASSPDRGANQPQHF,TGTGCCAGCAGCCCTGACAGGGGGGCCAATCAGCCCCAGCATTTT
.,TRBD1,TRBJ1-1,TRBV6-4,CASIRGRDTEAFF,TGTGCCAGCATCAGGGGGCGAGATACTGAAGCTTTCTTT
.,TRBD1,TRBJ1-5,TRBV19,CASTPTGMGNQPQHF,TGTGCCAGTACTCCGACAGGGATGGGGAATCAGCCCCAGCATTTT
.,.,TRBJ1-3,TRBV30,CAWSVEESGNTIYF,TGTGCCTGGAGTGTAGAGGAGTCTGGAAACACCATATATTTT
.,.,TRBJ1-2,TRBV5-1,CASSLTQGRHFRGYTF,TGCGCCAGCAGCTTGACGCAGGGGCGCCACTTCCGAGGCTACACCTTC
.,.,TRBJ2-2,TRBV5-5,CASSEGVYTGELFF,TGTGCCAGCAGCGAAGGGGTGTACACCGGGGAGCTGTTTTTT
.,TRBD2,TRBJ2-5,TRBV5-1,CASSQKRGGRETQYF,TGCGCCAGCAGCCAAAAGCGGGGGGGTCGGGAGACCCAGTACTTC
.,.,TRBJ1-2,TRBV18,CASSPSYYGYTF,TGTGCCAGCTCACCGTCGTACTATGGCTACACCTTC
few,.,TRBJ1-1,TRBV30,CAWSLGQTNTEAFF,TGTGCCTGGAGTCTCGGTCAAACGAACACTGAAGCTTTCTTT
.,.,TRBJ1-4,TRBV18,CASSPQGSNEKLFF,TGTGCCAGCTCACCTCAGGGGTCTAATGAAAAACTGTTTTTT
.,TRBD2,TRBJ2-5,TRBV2,CASSGGSVQETQYF,TGTGCCAGCAGTGGCGGGAGTGTCCAAGAGACCCAGTACTTC
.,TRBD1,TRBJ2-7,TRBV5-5,CASSKIQGADEQYF,TGTGCCAGCAGCAAAATACAGGGGGCGGACGAGCAGTACTTC
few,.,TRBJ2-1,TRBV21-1,CASSKGQSDSYNEQFF,TGTGCCAGCAGCAAAGGACAGTCTGACTCCTACAATGAGCAGTTCTTC
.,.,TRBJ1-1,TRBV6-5,CASSYEGNTEAFF,TGTGCCAGCAGTTACGAGGGGAACACTGAAGCTTTCTTT
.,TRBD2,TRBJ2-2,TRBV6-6,CASSLTSANTGELFF,TGTGCCAGCAGTTTAACTAGCGCGAACACCGGGGAGCTGTTTTTT
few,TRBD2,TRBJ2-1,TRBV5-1,CASSLNSGGYNEQFF,TGCGCCAGCAGCTTGAACAGCGGGGGTTACAATGAGCAGTTCTTC
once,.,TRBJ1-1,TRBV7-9,CASSSTDKTFF,TGTGCCAGCAGCTCGACGGACAAGACTTTCTTT
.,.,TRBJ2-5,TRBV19,CASSITGQETQYF,TGTGCCAGTAGTATTACAGGCCAAGAGACCCAGTACTTC
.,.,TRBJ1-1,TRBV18,CASSPSARGNTEAFF,TGTGCCAGCTCACCGTCTGCCAGGGGGAACACTGAAGCTTTCTTT
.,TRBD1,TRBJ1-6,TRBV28,CASSLPGQDSSYNSPLHF,TGTGCCAGCAGTTTACCCGGACAGGACAGCTCCTATAATTCACCCCTCCACTTT
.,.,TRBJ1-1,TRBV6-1,CASSESVNTEAFF,TGTGCCAGCAGTGAGTCGGTGAACACTGAAGCTTTCTTT
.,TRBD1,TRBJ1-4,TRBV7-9,CASSLPVGQGPNEKLFF,TGTGCCAGCAGCTTACCGGTCGGACAGGGACCTAATGAAAAACTGTTTTTT
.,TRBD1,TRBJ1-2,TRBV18,CASSPDRGNYGYTF,TGTGCCAGCTCACCGGACAGGGGCAACTATGGCTACACCTTC
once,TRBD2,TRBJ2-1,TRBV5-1,CASSGDHLTLAGGDNEQFF,TGCGCCAGCAGCGGGGACCACCTTACCCTAGCGGGAGGTGACAATGAGCAGTTCTTC
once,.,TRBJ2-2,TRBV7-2,CASMGGPNTGELFF,TGTGCCAGCATGGGGGGTCCGAACACCGGGGAGCTGTTTTTT
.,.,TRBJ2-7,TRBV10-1,CASSESGILYEQYF,TGCGCCAGCAGTGAGTCTGGCATACTATACGAGCAGTACTTC
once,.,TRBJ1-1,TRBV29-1,CSVQLAPGTSEAFF,TGCAGCGTCCAGCTAGCCCCCGGGACAAGTGAAGCTTTCTTT
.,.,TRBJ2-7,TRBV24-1,CATSDFGNQGTYEQYF,TGTGCCACCAGTGATTTTGGGAATCAGGGGACCTACGAGCAGTACTTC
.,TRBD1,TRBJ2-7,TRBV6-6,CASSYAGQGASEQYF,TGTGCCAGCAGTTACGCGGGACAGGGGGCATCCGAGCAGTACTTC
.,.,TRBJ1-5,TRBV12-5,CASGLVLLPLMGQAPNQPQHF,TGTGCTAGTGGTTTGGTACTGTTGCCCCTTATGGGGCAGGCCCCTAATCAGCCCCAGCATTTT
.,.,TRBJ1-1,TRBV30,CAWSVMRITRTSNTEAFF,TGTGCCTGGAGTGTAATGAGGATCACCCGGACTTCGAACACTGAAGCTTTCTTT
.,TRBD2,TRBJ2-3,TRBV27,CASRKGAGLATDTQYF,TGTGCCAGCAGAAAAGGGGCGGGACTAGCGACAGATACGCAGTATTTT
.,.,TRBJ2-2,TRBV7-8,CASSFRTGQMNTGELFF,TGTGCCAGCAGCTTCAGGACCGGACAGATGAACACCGGGGAGCTGTTTTTT
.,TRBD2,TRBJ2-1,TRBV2,CASRARVAGIYGNEQFF,TGTGCCAGCAGAGCCCGGGTAGCGGGGATCTACGGCAATGAGCAGTTCTTC
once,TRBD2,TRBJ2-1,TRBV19,CASTPRTSGRAVTNEQFF,TGTGCCAGTACCCCCCGGACTAGCGGGAGGGCCGTGACTAATGAGCAGTTCTTC
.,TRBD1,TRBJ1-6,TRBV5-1,CASSRTGGNSPLHF,TGCGCCAGCAGCAGGACAGGGGGCAATTCACCCCTCCACTTT